A single sample is the source of the 29 T cell receptor beta chains below, sequenced in a study of OX40 agonist ivuxolimab in advanced cancers. Some clones are missing from TCRdb's copy, which holds only in-frame ones; the method was immunoSEQ multiplex PCR. The repertoire has about 88,000 clones, around 85% of them found once; the top ten carry 3.8%. The sequenced sample was CD4+ or CD8+ T cells sorted from blood, obtained in a trial of the OX40 agonist ivuxolimab. The source is an adult with an advanced solid tumor such as melanoma, head and neck, liver or kidney cancer.

The chain links TRBV27 to TRBJ1-4; D uncertain. Trimming cost V 5 bases and J 6 bases, with 13 bases left between them. CDR1 is MNHEY, CDR2 SMNVEV, per germline (reference sequence). This CDR3 has 14 amino acids. The CDR3 bases are TGTGCCAGCAGTACGTTAGGAACGGATGAAAAACTGTTTTTT. It specifies CASSTLGTDEKLFF.

The chain links TRBV5-6 to TRBJ2-1; TRBD1 aligns across 7 bases. V was pared by 4 bases and J by 6 bases, with 4 bases of the junction left unmatched. Germline CDR1 and CDR2: SGHDT and YYEEEE. The CDR3 has 13 residues. The CDR3 DNA follows: TGTGCCAGCAGCGGGGGACAGTCCAATGAGCAGTTCTTC. It codes for CASSGGQSNEQFF.

The rearrangement joins TRBV6-5 to TRBJ2-5; no clear D. Germline V gene data show CDR1 as MNHEY and CDR2 as SVGAGI. V lost 6 bases and J 2 bases, leaving 13 bases between the germline ends. This CDR3 spans 14 amino acids. The CDR3 loop reads CASSPSFGQETQYF. CDR3 in DNA: TGTGCCAGCAGCCCTAGTTTCGGTCAAGAGACCCAGTACTTC.

Comment on this clone: Relative to the germline gene, one junction end is altered; a read error may explain this. The chain employs TRBV5-4 and TRBJ1-2; D gene uncertain. This CDR3 contains 13 residues. In germline, CDR1 is SGHNT, CDR2 YYREEE (reference sequence). CDR3 amino acids: CASNFEGHYGYTF. The DNA for the CDR3 is TGTGCGAGCAATTTCGAAGGTCACTATGGCTACACCTTC.

The gene calls are TRBV7-3 and TRBJ2-1; perhaps TRBD1 as D (6 bases). Per germline, CDR1 SGHTA and CDR2 FQGTGA. Trimming shortened V by 5 bases and J by 4 bases, and 15 bases separated the two germline ends. There are 15 residues in the CDR3. The CDR3 DNA follows: TGTGCCAGCAGCCCCGGGACAATGGGATACAATGAGCAGTTCTTC. Its translation is CASSPGTMGYNEQFF.

The chain has TRBV27 and TRBJ2-5; a weak D match, TRBD1 (6 bases). The tail of the sequence fits TRBJ2-7 better, so the J call may be wrong. Germline V gives CDR1 MNHEY, CDR2 SMNVEV (reference sequence). The CDR3 is 14 amino acids. The CDR3 DNA reads TGTGCCAGCAGTTCGTCCGGGACACTCTACGAGCAGTACTTC. This translates into CASSSSGTLYEQYF.

J is TRBJ1-2 and V is TRBV4-1; D is undetermined. CDR1 is MGHRA and CDR2 is YSYEKL in the germline V gene. With 4 bases removed from V and 0 bases from J, the gap between germline ends came to 18 bases. This CDR3 contains 17 residues. The CDR3 DNA sequence: TGCGCCAGCAGCCCTACCGGGATCTCGCAGGCTAACTATGGCTACACCTTC. Translated: CASSPTGISQANYGYTF.

The chain employs TRBV7-2 and TRBJ1-2, with 8 bases that match TRBD1. The CDR3 contains 17 residues. V shed 2 bases, J shed 3 bases, and the junction held 11 bases outside the gene matches. Germline CDR1 reads SGHTA; CDR2 reads FQGNSA. CDR3 in DNA: TGTGCCAGCAGCTTACGGAACGCAGGGGGCGCTCACTATGGCTACACCTTC. Amino acid sequence: CASSLRNAGGAHYGYTF.

To note about this clone: This CDR3 is also generated by other DNA sequences in the sample. This rearrangement joins TRBV6-5 to TRBJ1-2; D not resolved. Between the trimmed V and J ends, which lost 0 bases and 4 bases, there was a span of 6 bases. The CDR3 length is 13 residues. The V gene's germline CDR1 is MNHEY and CDR2 SVGAGI. CDR3 loop: CASSYSGIYGYTF. CDR3 nucleotides: TGTGCCAGCAGTTACTCGGGCATCTATGGCTACACCTTC.

The V gene is TRBV7-9, the J gene TRBJ2-1; TRBD2 agrees at 12 bases. This CDR3 contains 18 residues. With 2 bases clipped from V and 8 bases from J, the junction kept 13 bases outside the gene matches. In germline, CDR1 is SEHNR, CDR2 FQNEAQ (reference sequence). The CDR3 loop is CASSLPLPLAGGPYEQFF. The CDR3 DNA sequence: TGTGCCAGCAGCTTACCCCTACCCCTAGCGGGAGGGCCGTATGAGCAGTTCTTC.

The V gene is TRBV30, the J gene TRBJ2-3; 7 bases are shared with TRBD2. CDR3 length: 15 residues. Germline CDR1 is GTSNPN and CDR2 is SVGIG (reference sequence). J lost 6 bases, V lost 3 bases, and 12 bases had no gene match. CDR3 region: CAWSLLGGSGDTQYF. The DNA of the CDR3 is TGTGCCTGGAGCTTGCTGGGCGGGAGTGGGGATACGCAGTATTTT.

This chain links TRBV30 with TRBJ2-2; D unclear. CDR1 is GTSNPN and CDR2 is SVGIG in the germline V gene (reference sequence). The CDR3 sequence is 14 residues long. V was shortened by 0 bases and J by 5 bases, with 10 bases between the two germline ends. Here the CDR3 DNA reads TGTGCCTGGAGTGTACTCGGGTTTACCGGGGAGCTGTTTTTT. It yields the protein CAWSVLGFTGELFF.

This clone has just one count. The chain is built from TRBV2 and TRBJ2-1, with D tentatively TRBD2 (6 bases). CDR1 SNHLY and CDR2 FYNNEI come from the germline V gene. The CDR3 is 12 amino acids. V was pared by 7 bases and J by 6 bases, with 10 bases between. CDR3 sequence (DNA): TGTGCCAGCACACTAGCTAGCAATGAGCAGTTCTTC. It yields the protein CASTLASNEQFF.

This chain links TRBV4-3 with TRBJ2-2; no clear D. Germline CDR1 reads LGHNA; CDR2 reads YSLEER. The CDR3 consists of 15 residues. The V and J ends lost 4 bases and 7 bases respectively, with 16 bases between them. CDR3 loop: CASSPSVGLGGELFF. The CDR3 DNA sequence: TGCGCCAGCAGCCCTTCGGTAGGGCTCGGCGGGGAGCTGTTTTTT.

This chain connects TRBV6-1 to TRBJ2-5; TRBD1 matches 12 bases. Germline assignment: CDR1 MNHNS and CDR2 SASEGT. V dropped 5 bases and J dropped 11; count of bases not matched to a gene: 12. The CDR3 spans 15 residues. The CDR3 nucleotides read TGTGCCAGCAGTACCCCGGGACAGGGGGCGAGGGAGCAGTACTTC. It is translated as CASSTPGQGAREQYF.

This sequence joins TRBV29-1 and TRBJ1-2; D might be TRBD1 (5 bases). Germline assignment: CDR1 SQVTM and CDR2 ANQGSEA. Between the trimmed V and J ends, which lost 6 bases and 5 bases, there was a span of 10 bases. The CDR3 consists of 11 residues. The CDR3: CSVAGRYGYTF. CDR3 DNA: TGCAGCGTCGCGGGACGGTATGGCTACACCTTC.

The chain combines TRBV10-1 with TRBJ2-3, with D uncertain. CDR3 length: 12 amino acids. Germline loops: CDR1 WNHNN, CDR2 SYGVQD (reference sequence). Trimming took off 7 bases at V and 2 bases at J, with 7 bases between the two ends. The CDR3 here is CASTDNTDTQYF. The CDR3 DNA sequence: TGCGCCAGCACCGACAACACAGATACGCAGTATTTT.

The CDR3: CATSRGPSPEEKLFF. The CDR3 nucleotides are TGTGCCACGTCTAGAGGGCCCTCGCCAGAAGAAAAACTGTTTTTT. This chain links TRBV15 with TRBJ1-4, with D unclear. The ends were cut back, 9 bases at V and 8 bases at J, with 22 bases in the middle. Germline V CDR1 and CDR2: LNHNV, YYDKDF (reference sequence). CDR3 size: 15 residues.

The rearrangement uses TRBV28 and TRBJ1-5; possible D gene TRBD1, 5 bases. Deletions cut 7 bases from V and 0 bases from J, with 16 bases between. This CDR3 comprises 16 residues. Germline-derived CDR1 and CDR2 are MDHEN and SYDVKM. Here the CDR3 DNA reads TGTGCCAGCAAAAGGGCTGGGGGGTCTAGCAATCAGCCCCAGCATTTT. This translates into CASKRAGGSSNQPQHF.

For the CDR3, the DNA is TGTGCCAGCATCCTCGGGTCCGCCGGCACTGAAGCTTTCTTT. Amino acid sequence: CASILGSAGTEAFF. The J gene is TRBJ1-1, the V gene TRBV28, with D unresolved. The CDR3 loop spans 14 amino acids. The germline V gene has CDR1 MDHEN and CDR2 SYDVKM. V lost 7 bases and J lost 4, with 16 bases in between.

The rearrangement links TRBV7-2 to TRBJ1-1; TRBD1 agrees at 9 bases. The ends lost 5 bases at V and 5 bases at J; junction bases unmatched: 9. Germline values: CDR1 SGHTA, CDR2 FQGNSA. This CDR3 spans 15 amino acids. The CDR3 here is CASSPGRDRDTEAFF. The CDR3 DNA reads as TGTGCCAGCAGCCCAGGCCGGGACAGGGATACTGAAGCTTTCTTT.

This chain joins TRBV27 and TRBJ2-4; the match to TRBD1 covers 7 bases. CDR3 size: 17 residues. J was trimmed by 8 bases and V by 4 bases; bases with no gene match: 17. CDR1 is MNHEY, CDR2 SMNVEV, per germline (reference sequence). The CDR3 DNA sequence: TGTGCCAGCAGTTCCCTTTCGACAGGGAGAGCGGCAGACATTCAGTACTTC. Its translation: CASSSLSTGRAADIQYF.

This clone was detected a few times. This chain links TRBV11-1 with TRBJ1-1; possibly TRBD1 for D (6 bases). The germline V gene encodes CDR1 SGHAT and CDR2 FQDESV (reference sequence). This CDR3 has 12 residues. V dropped 4 bases and J dropped 11 bases, with 14 bases sitting between them. CDR3 coding DNA: TGTGCCAGCAGCTCCCTGGACAGACGGGCTTTCTTT. Translated, it gives CASSSLDRRAFF. Filled out from reference TRBV11-1 and TRBJ1-1, the complete variable domain reads EAEVAQSPRYKITEKSQAVAFWCDPISGHATLYWYRQILGQGPELLVQFQDESVVDDSQLPKDRFSAERLKGVDSTLKIQPAELGDSAMYLCASSSLDRRAFFGQGTRLTVV.

This rearrangement joins TRBV6-6 to TRBJ1-2; no definite D call. Germline V gene lookup returns CDR1 MNHNY and CDR2 SVGAGI (reference sequence). Trimming removed 2 bases at V and 7 bases at J, with 5 bases between. The CDR3 has 11 amino acids. CDR3: CASSYGRGYTF. CDR3 DNA sequence: TGTGCCAGCAGTTACGGGCGTGGCTACACCTTC.

This chain connects TRBV14 to TRBJ2-7; tentatively, D is TRBD2 (7 bases). The V end lost 5 bases, the J end lost 2 bases, and 16 bases lay between the germline ends. Looked up from germline, CDR1 is SGHDN and CDR2 is FVKESK. The CDR3 spans 15 residues. In DNA form, the CDR3 reads TGTGCCAGCAGCTCCCGAGGGGGGGAACCCTACGAGCAGTACTTC. Its translation is CASSSRGGEPYEQYF. Together with reference TRBV14 and TRBJ2-7, the CDR3 gives the full variable domain: EAGVTQFPSHSVIEKGQTVTLRCDPISGHDNLYWYRRVMGKEIKFLLHFVKESKQDESGMPNNRFLAERTGGTYSTLKVQPAELEDSGVYFCASSSRGGEPYEQYFGPGTRLTVT.

This sequence joins TRBV28 and TRBJ1-4; D is ambiguous. Trimming took off 4 bases at V and 8 bases at J, with 11 bases between the two ends. Germline V gene sequence: CDR1 MDHEN, CDR2 SYDVKM. The CDR3 extends over 13 amino acids. CDR3 loop: CASSSGRGEKLFF. The DNA of the CDR3 is TGTGCCAGCAGTTCAGGCCGCGGGGAAAAACTGTTTTTT.

The chain employs TRBV7-8 and TRBJ1-3; unclear D gene. The germline CDR1 and CDR2 sequences are SGHVS and FQNEAQ. The CDR3 has 16 amino acids. V was trimmed by 4 bases and J by 4 bases, leaving 17 bases between them. The CDR3 protein is CASSSSIGSTGNTIYF. CDR3 coding DNA: TGTGCCAGCAGCTCCTCGATCGGATCAACCGGAAACACCATATATTTT.

This chain joins TRBV5-8 and TRBJ1-4; tentatively, D is TRBD1 (5 bases). V lost 4 bases and J lost 7, with 14 bases in between. CDR1 is SGHTS, CDR2 YDEGEE, per germline. CDR3 size: 14 residues. This CDR3 reads CASSREGLGEKLFF. The CDR3 nucleotides read TGTGCCAGCAGCCGAGAGGGGCTCGGTGAAAAACTGTTTTTT.

This rearrangement joins TRBV4-3 to TRBJ2-3; D is perhaps TRBD1 (6 bases). The CDR3 contains 16 residues. V was shortened by 3 bases and J by 3 bases, with 16 bases between the two germline ends. The germline gives CDR1 LGHNA, CDR2 YSLEER. This CDR3 is CASSQYRDLGTDTQYF. The CDR3 coding sequence is TGCGCCAGCAGCCAGTACAGGGACCTGGGGACAGATACGCAGTATTTT.